Listed here is a single T cell receptor (beta chain). Antigen unknown. Germline V gene data show CDR1 as WSHSY and CDR2 as SAAADI. Trimming pared 3 bases from V and 2 bases from J, leaving 14 bases between. This CDR3 is built from 16 residues. TCRdb itself ran the reads through MiXCR, one entry per CDR3 protein. The table shows hundreds of thousands of distinct CDR3 sequences, with 35% occurring only once. The source of the sample is a study of T cell repertoires in cytomegalovirus infection. For the study at large: Matching HLA type, along with CMV infection, was indicated by public TCR beta signatures.

Points from the study as a whole: Clonotypes of TCR beta that were HLA-C-restricted and CMV-specific dominated the ex vivo response. CMV carriers having the relevant HLA were flagged by cumulative public TCR beta family frequency.

This clonotype was sampled from a human donor in good health (CMV status not recorded). Some clones in this sample may be carry-over from other donors' samples. The material sequenced was PBMCs. This rearrangement joins TRBV10-2 to TRBJ1-5; D may be TRBD1 (5 bases). Here the CDR3 reads CASSDSGGSGNQPQHF. The CDR3 bases are TGCGCCAGCAGTGATAGTGGGGGGTCGGGCAATCAGCCCCAGCATTTT.